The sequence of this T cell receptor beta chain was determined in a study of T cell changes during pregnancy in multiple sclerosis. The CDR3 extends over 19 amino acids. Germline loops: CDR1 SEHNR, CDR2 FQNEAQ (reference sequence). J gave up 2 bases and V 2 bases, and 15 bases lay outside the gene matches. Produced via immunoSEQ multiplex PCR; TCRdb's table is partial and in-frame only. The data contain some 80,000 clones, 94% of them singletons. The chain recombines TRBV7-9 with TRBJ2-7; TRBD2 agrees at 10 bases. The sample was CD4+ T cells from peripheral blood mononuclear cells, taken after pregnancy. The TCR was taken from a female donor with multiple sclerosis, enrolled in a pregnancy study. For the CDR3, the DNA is TGTGCCAGCAGCTTACGATCTGGGACTAGCGATTTCCCCGCCTACGAGCAGTACTTC. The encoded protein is CASSLRSGTSDFPAYEQYF.